The next 19 T cell receptor beta chains were all read from a single sample in a study of PD-1 blockade in classical Hodgkin lymphoma. Time point indicated: newly diagnosed, previously untreated cHL patient sample. Repertoires were generated with immunoSEQ multiplex PCR, while TCRdb's copy carries only in-frame clones and drops some. This sample has about 47,000 clones; under 95% occur once, and the top ten carry approximately 4.9%. Sequencing was done on a sample of peripheral blood mononuclear cells (PBMCs). Receptors were obtained from a human donor with classical Hodgkin lymphoma.

A single count supports this clone. The chain carries TRBV27 and TRBJ2-2; D assignment may be TRBD1 or TRBD2 (5 bases each). Germline CDR1 and CDR2: MNHEY and SMNVEV (reference sequence). The CDR3 sequence is 12 residues long. Trimming pared 6 bases from V and 5 bases from J, leaving 7 bases between. The CDR3 region is CASSEGTGELFF. In DNA, the CDR3 is TGTGCCAGCAGCGAGGGGACCGGGGAGCTGTTTTTT.

The J gene is TRBJ1-2, the V gene TRBV29-1; D ambiguous. The CDR3 is 12 residues long. Germline V gene lookup returns CDR1 SQVTM and CDR2 ANQGSEA. Trimming took off 3 bases at V and 4 bases at J, with 9 bases between the two ends. The CDR3 DNA reads TGCAGCGTTGATGCGGCTCCCTATGGCTACACCTTC. As protein: CSVDAAPYGYTF.

This clone has a single count. The chain combines TRBV29-1 with TRBJ1-1, with D possibly TRBD1 on 6 matching bases. Germline V CDR1 and CDR2: SQVTM, ANQGSEA. Trimming shortened V by 4 bases and J by 8 bases, and 17 bases separated the two germline ends. The CDR3 runs 13 residues. The CDR3 sequence is CSVAPLLDREAFF. The CDR3 coding sequence is TGCAGCGTTGCCCCCCTTTTGGACAGAGAAGCTTTCTTT.

This chain connects TRBV27 to TRBJ2-1; D not certain. This CDR3 has 15 amino acids. V dropped 5 bases and J dropped 0 bases, with 11 bases sitting between them. Germline CDR1 MNHEY, CDR2 SMNVEV (reference sequence). CDR3 in DNA: TGTGCCAGCAGTACAGCGAGTAGCTCCTACAATGAGCAGTTCTTC. This encodes CASSTASSSYNEQFF.

Worth noting for this clone: Other DNA variants within this sample encode the same CDR3. In nucleotides, the CDR3 is TGTGCCAGCAGCTTAGGCGACAGGGACACCTACGAGCAGTACGTC. Protein: CASSLGDRDTYEQYV. This chain connects TRBV11-2 to TRBJ2-7; TRBD1 aligns across 7 bases. The germline V gene has CDR1 SGHAT and CDR2 FQNNGV. Losses at the gene ends were 1 base for V and 2 bases for J; bases not matched to a gene: 5. There are 15 residues in the CDR3.

The V call is TRBV5-1, the J call TRBJ2-1, with D maybe TRBD2 (5 bases). In germline, CDR1 is SGHRS, CDR2 YFSETQ. V was shortened by 2 bases and J by 6 bases, with 12 bases between the two germline ends. The CDR3 extends over 14 amino acids. Here the CDR3 reads CASSLLPSSNEQFF. For the CDR3, the DNA is TGCGCCAGCAGCTTACTGCCTAGCTCCAATGAGCAGTTCTTC.

The genes are TRBV7-9 and TRBJ1-5; D is ambiguous. The germline V gene has CDR1 SEHNR and CDR2 FQNEAQ (reference sequence). V was clipped by 0 bases and J by 6 bases, with 6 bases between them. This CDR3 has 13 residues. The CDR3 DNA follows: TGTGCCAGCAGCTTAGCAGCCGGTCAGCCCCAGCATTTT. It codes for CASSLAAGQPQHF.

The chain links TRBV5-1 to TRBJ2-1; 11 positions agree with TRBD2. Germline V gene lookup returns CDR1 SGHRS and CDR2 YFSETQ. The V and J ends lost 4 bases and 6 bases, in that order; junction bases with no gene match: 6. This CDR3 has 15 residues. The CDR3 DNA follows: TGCGCCAGCAGCAGTACTAGCGGGAGTTTCAATGAGCAGTTCTTC. This translates into CASSSTSGSFNEQFF.

As DNA, the CDR3 is TGTGCCAGCAGCAGCGGGGGGGAAGAGACCCAGTACTTC. This encodes CASSSGGEETQYF. This sequence joins TRBV9 and TRBJ2-5; 10 bases map to TRBD2. The germline V gene encodes CDR1 SGDLS and CDR2 YYNGEE. The CDR3 extends over 13 amino acids. J lost 3 bases, V lost 4 bases, and 0 bases had no gene match.

This chain links TRBV29-1 with TRBJ2-7; 7 bases are shared with TRBD2. Germline values: CDR1 SQVTM, CDR2 ANQGSEA. The CDR3 is 14 amino acids. With V trimmed by 6 bases and J by 3 bases, 11 bases remained unmatched. The CDR3 region is CSVRRGSEGYEQYF. In DNA form, the CDR3 reads TGCAGCGTCCGGCGCGGGAGTGAGGGCTACGAGCAGTACTTC.

The chain links TRBV5-8 to TRBJ1-6; D unresolved. This CDR3 has 15 residues. Germline CDR1 is SGHTS and CDR2 is YDEGEE. The V end lost 0 bases, the J end lost 14 bases, and 18 bases lay between the germline ends. CDR3 in amino acids: CASSLAFGGRPTLHF. Written as DNA, the CDR3 is TGTGCCAGCAGCTTGGCATTCGGCGGGCGGCCAACCCTCCACTTT.

The rearrangement links TRBV30 to TRBJ1-6, with D unresolved. V lost 2 bases to trimming and J lost 9 bases, with 11 bases between them. The CDR3 contains 13 residues. The germline V gene has CDR1 GTSNPN and CDR2 SVGIG (reference sequence). The CDR3 is CAWSNGFRSPLHF. The CDR3 DNA is TGTGCCTGGAGTAACGGGTTTCGTTCACCCCTCCACTTT.

The rearrangement joins TRBV29-1 to TRBJ1-3; the D is unclear. The V and J ends lost 4 bases and 3 bases respectively, with 4 bases between them. Germline-derived CDR1 and CDR2 are SQVTM and ANQGSEA. This CDR3 has 11 residues. The chain's CDR3 is CSVVLGNTIYF. CDR3 bases: TGCAGCGTTGTTCTTGGAAACACCATATATTTT.

This rearrangement joins TRBV29-1 to TRBJ2-1, with 11 positions matching TRBD2. The germline gives CDR1 SQVTM, CDR2 ANQGSEA. With V trimmed by 4 bases and J by 2 bases, 1 base remained unmatched. There are 14 residues in the CDR3. In nucleotides, the CDR3 is TGCAGCGTTGGACTAGCGGGACCCTACAATGAGCAGTTCTTC. Translating gives CSVGLAGPYNEQFF.

V gene TRBV10-3 combines with J gene TRBJ2-2, with a tentative D call TRBD1 (5 bases). Germline CDR1 and CDR2: ENHRY and SYGVKD. The CDR3 runs to 15 residues. V shed 7 bases and J shed 4 bases, with 16 bases lying between them. The CDR3 DNA reads TGTGCCATCATGATAGGGGCAGGATCCACCGGGGAGCTGTTTTTT. It codes for CAIMIGAGSTGELFF.

CDR3 residues: CASSLAQGADNQPQHF. CDR3 coding DNA: TGTGCCAGCTCGCTGGCACAGGGGGCCGACAATCAGCCCCAGCATTTT. This chain joins TRBV18 and TRBJ1-5, with 9 bases identical to TRBD1. In germline, CDR1 is KGHSH, CDR2 LQKENI. This CDR3 region has 16 residues. V gave up 6 bases and J gave up 3 bases; unmatched junction bases: 9.

This sequence joins TRBV7-3 and TRBJ2-1; 10 nucleotides align to TRBD2. Germline CDR1 and CDR2: SGHTA and FQGTGA. The CDR3 has 16 residues. V shed 4 bases, J shed 2 bases, and the junction held 5 bases outside the gene matches. CDR3 loop: CASSSGGTSAYNEQFF. The CDR3 region has the DNA TGTGCCAGCAGCTCAGGCGGGACTAGCGCCTACAATGAGCAGTTCTTC.

In the case of this clone: At the DNA level, this CDR3 is encoded by other sequences in the same sample as well. This chain joins TRBV10-1 and TRBJ2-3, with 7 bases that match TRBD2. In germline, CDR1 is WNHNN, CDR2 SYGVQD (reference sequence). Germline trimming cut 3 bases from V and 6 bases from J; bases unmatched to any gene: 0. The CDR3 extends over 12 amino acids. The CDR3 DNA follows: TGCGCCAGCAGTGATAGCGGGGATACGCAGTATTTT. It yields the protein CASSDSGDTQYF.

This chain joins TRBV13 and TRBJ2-2, with D hard to call. V dropped 3 bases and J dropped 6 bases, with 2 bases sitting between them. The CDR3 contains 11 residues. Germline values: CDR1 PRHDT, CDR2 FYEKMQ (reference sequence). The CDR3 region has the DNA TGTGCCAGCAGCTTTTCCGGGGAGCTGTTTTTT. Protein product: CASSFSGELFF. The whole variable domain, filled in from reference TRBV13 and TRBJ2-2, reads AAGVIQSPRHLIKEKRETATLKCYPIPRHDTVYWYQQGPGQDPQFLISFYEKMQSDKGSIPDRFSAQQFSDYHSELNMSSLELGDSALYFCASSFSGELFFGEGSRLTVL.